This TCR beta chain was documented in a study of Graves' ophthalmopathy and Graves' hyperthyroidism. Study summary: Hyperthyroidism was considered stable when no ophthalmopathy appeared within 18 months of follow-up. General study findings and limits: Most thyroid-expanded clonotypes exceeding 0.001 frequency were also found in blood.

None of the included patients had other autoimmune diseases, uncontrolled infections, pregnancy or lactation, as these led to exclusion. Clinical symptoms, serum thyroxine, TRAb, thyroid ultrasound and orbital computed tomography formed the basis of diagnosis. As the template, RNA transcripts were used to amplify TCR beta CDR3 regions. First-round RT-PCR employed HTBI primers, with a second-round multiplex PCR after it. TCRdb re-analysed the multiplex PCR reads in MiXCR, keeping a single row per CDR3 protein. The data hold 500,000 to 600,000 distinct CDR3 sequences, with approximately 37% observed a single time. With regard to this clonotype: The target antigen is unknown.

Sequencing was performed on peripheral blood or thyroid tissue (not recorded which). The sequence was collected from an adult man with Graves' hyperthyroidism.

CDR3 coding DNA: TGTGCCAGTAGTACGACACAGGGGGGAGGCACTGAAGCTTTCTTT. Protein product: CASSTTQGGGTEAFF. The gene calls are TRBV19 and TRBJ1-1; TRBD1 agrees at 8 bases. CDR3 length: 15 amino acids. Germline V gene data show CDR1 as LNHDA and CDR2 as SQIVND (reference sequence). V lost 4 bases, J lost 4 bases, and 8 bases stayed unmatched.